These 20 T cell receptor beta chains were sequenced from one sample in a study of blood T cell repertoires in COVID-19. Generated by immunoSEQ multiplex PCR, the TCRdb table keeps only in-frame clones and is missing some. The data contain roughly 670,000 clones, 90% of them singletons. Sequences were obtained from peripheral blood. The receptor set was obtained from a woman aged 18-29 years with acute or convalescent COVID-19.

A single count supports this clone. The V and J genes are TRBV5-6 and TRBJ1-2; D unclear. In germline, CDR1 is SGHDT, CDR2 YYEEEE. The germline V and J ends were trimmed by 0 bases and 2 bases, with 8 bases remaining between them. This CDR3 comprises 14 residues. This chain's CDR3 is CASSLGARNYGYTF. The CDR3 region has the DNA TGTGCCAGCAGCTTGGGGGCGCGAAACTATGGCTACACCTTC. Drawing the rest from reference TRBV5-6 and TRBJ1-2, the complete variable domain is DAGVTQSPTHLIKTRGQQVTLRCSPKSGHDTVSWYQQALGQGPQFIFQYYEEEERQRGNFPDRFSGHQFPNYSSELNVNALLLGDSALYLCASSLGARNYGYTFGSGTRLTVV.

The chain recombines TRBV18 with TRBJ1-1; D remains unclear. Germline assignment: CDR1 KGHSH and CDR2 LQKENI. This CDR3 has 12 amino acids. The V end lost 3 bases, the J end lost 3 bases, and 5 bases lay between the germline ends. CDR3 region: CASSPPDTEAFF. The CDR3 nucleotides are TGTGCCAGCTCACCCCCGGACACTGAAGCTTTCTTT.

The V gene is TRBV5-1, the J gene TRBJ2-1, with a tentative D call TRBD1 (6 bases). CDR1 is SGHRS, CDR2 YFSETQ, per germline. V was clipped by 4 bases and J by 5 bases, with 19 bases between them. The CDR3 runs 16 residues. The CDR3 here is CASSPLLLDSNNEQFF. The CDR3 coding sequence is TGCGCCAGCAGCCCCCTCTTACTGGACAGCAACAATGAGCAGTTCTTC.

The chain combines TRBV5-6 with TRBJ2-1, with TRBD2 identical over 8 bases. Trimming took 0 bases from V and 5 from J; bases not matched to a gene: 7. Germline V lookup: CDR1 SGHDT, CDR2 YYEEEE. CDR3 length: 16 amino acids. CDR3 sequence (DNA): TGTGCCAGCAGCTTGGCAGCGGGGGAACTGGACAATGAGCAGTTCTTC. It specifies CASSLAAGELDNEQFF.

The chain links TRBV9 to TRBJ2-2; the D is unclear. The CDR3 runs 12 residues. V dropped 0 bases and J dropped 8 bases, with 5 bases sitting between them. Germline V gene data show CDR1 as SGDLS and CDR2 as YYNGEE. The CDR3, as DNA: TGTGCCAGCAGCGTAGTGTTAGGGGAGCTGTTTTTT. It codes for CASSVVLGELFF. Looking up the rest from reference TRBV9 and TRBJ2-2 gives the full variable domain: DSGVTQTPKHLITATGQRVTLRCSPRSGDLSVYWYQQSLDQGLQFLIQYYNGEERAKGNILERFSAQQFPDLHSELNLSSLELGDSALYFCASSVVLGELFFGEGSRLTVL.

This clone has only one observation. The chain recombines TRBV7-2 with TRBJ2-7; D is possibly TRBD1 (5 bases). V lost 1 base to trimming and J lost 4 bases, with 14 bases between them. This CDR3 contains 15 residues. The germline CDR1 and CDR2 sequences are SGHTA and FQGNSA. The CDR3 nucleotides are TGTGCCAGCAGCTTAGAAGCAGGGTATAGTTACGAGCAGTACTTC. This translates into CASSLEAGYSYEQYF.

The chain employs TRBV5-1 and TRBJ1-2; D is possibly TRBD1 (6 bases). There are 12 residues in the CDR3. The V and J ends lost 5 bases and 4 bases respectively, with 9 bases between them. Germline lookup yields CDR1 SGHRS and CDR2 YFSETQ. The CDR3 bases are TGCGCCAGCAGGGGGGCAGGCTATGGCTACACCTTC. The encoded protein is CASRGAGYGYTF.

This clone has a single count. The chain joins TRBV20-1 to TRBJ1-1; 7 bases are shared with TRBD1. In germline, CDR1 is DFQATT, CDR2 SNEGSKA (reference sequence). CDR3 length: 15 amino acids. V shed 3 bases, J shed 1 base, and the junction held 8 bases outside the gene matches. The CDR3 DNA reads TGCAGTGCTAGTCCAGGGGGATGGGGGAACACTGAAGCTTTCTTT. Amino acid sequence: CSASPGGWGNTEAFF.

The table lists this clone with a count of one. The chain uses TRBV11-2 and TRBJ1-4; possibly TRBD1 for D (5 bases). With 1 base removed from V and 5 bases from J, the gap between germline ends came to 14 bases. In germline, CDR1 is SGHAT, CDR2 FQNNGV. The CDR3 spans 16 residues. The CDR3 nucleotides are TGTGCCAGCAGCTTAGTAGGCCGGGGGATGAATGAAAAACTGTTTTTT. Translated: CASSLVGRGMNEKLFF.

The chain couples TRBV24-1 to TRBJ1-5, with 7 positions matching TRBD1. Unmatched junction bases numbered 6, after V lost 4 bases and J lost 7 bases. The germline gives CDR1 KGHDR, CDR2 SFDVKD. The length of the CDR3 is 14 residues. Here the CDR3 reads CATSDNRGGQPQHF. The CDR3, as DNA: TGTGCCACCAGTGACAACAGGGGTGGACAGCCCCAGCATTTT.

The J gene is TRBJ1-2, the V gene TRBV29-1; 7 bases align to TRBD1. Trimming cost V 3 bases and J 4 bases; bases outside gene matches: 11. The CDR3 length is 15 residues. Germline V gene lookup returns CDR1 SQVTM and CDR2 ANQGSEA. The CDR3 sequence is CSVDPRQGERYGYTF. The DNA for the CDR3 is TGCAGCGTTGACCCGAGACAGGGAGAGCGCTATGGCTACACCTTC.

The rearrangement joins TRBV2 to TRBJ1-2; a possible D gene is TRBD1 (5 bases). The V and J ends lost 7 bases and 8 bases respectively, with 14 bases between them. The length of the CDR3 is 12 residues. Germline V gene data show CDR1 as SNHLY and CDR2 as FYNNEI. CDR3 sequence reads: CASTTAGGGYTF. The DNA of the CDR3 is TGTGCCAGCACCACGGCGGGGGGAGGCTACACCTTC.

The rearrangement links TRBV5-4 to TRBJ1-1, with no clear D. The V gene lost 0 bases and the J gene lost 4 bases, with 10 bases spanning the gap. The CDR3 extends over 14 amino acids. In germline, CDR1 is SGHNT, CDR2 YYREEE (reference sequence). CDR3 nucleotide sequence: TGTGCCAGCAGCTTGGGAGGGTCGGGCACTGAAGCTTTCTTT. It translates to CASSLGGSGTEAFF.

The genes are TRBV6-1 and TRBJ1-5, with D unresolved. The CDR3 runs 14 residues. Germline CDR1 is MNHNS and CDR2 is SASEGT. V was shortened by 3 bases and J by 0 bases, with 6 bases between the two germline ends. CDR3 sequence reads: CASSEADSNQPQHF. The DNA for the CDR3 is TGTGCCAGCAGTGAGGCAGATAGCAATCAGCCCCAGCATTTT.

The chain links TRBV25-1 to TRBJ1-4; a possible D gene is TRBD1 (5 bases). V was trimmed by 1 base and J by 4 bases, leaving 10 bases between them. Germline CDR1 is MGHDK and CDR2 is SYGVNS. This CDR3 contains 15 residues. CDR3 region: CASSELGGDNEKLFF. CDR3 nucleotide sequence: TGTGCCAGCAGTGAATTGGGAGGGGATAATGAAAAACTGTTTTTT.

This chain uses TRBV12-2 with TRBJ1-5. TRBV12-2 is listed as a pseudogene. The CDR3 runs 17 residues. CDR3 loop: CASRARQSTLGNQPQHF. The CDR3 DNA reads TGTGCAAGTCGCGCTCGGCAGAGCACCCTCGGGAATCAGCCCCAGCATTTT.

The chain uses TRBV6-5 and TRBJ1-6, with D tentatively TRBD1 (6 bases). The CDR3 has 14 residues. The ends were cut back, 7 bases at V and 7 bases at J, with 14 bases in the middle. CDR1 and CDR2 (germline): MNHEY, SVGAGI. The chain's CDR3 is CASTRTASNSPLHF. The CDR3 bases are TGTGCCAGCACCCGGACAGCATCCAATTCACCCCTCCACTTT.

This chain connects TRBV4-1 to TRBJ2-7; D is possibly TRBD2 (5 bases). The germline CDR1 and CDR2 sequences are MGHRA and YSYEKL. V was cut by 5 bases and J by 5 bases, with 19 bases left in between. This CDR3 spans 15 amino acids. CDR3 region: CASSRRVNQADEQYF. In DNA, the CDR3 is TGCGCCAGCAGCAGGCGGGTCAATCAGGCGGACGAGCAGTACTTC.

This clone was observed a single time. This chain uses TRBV7-8 with TRBJ2-3, with D tentatively TRBD2 (5 bases). Germline assignment: CDR1 SGHVS and CDR2 FQNEAQ. The CDR3 consists of 18 residues. V gave up 4 bases and J gave up 2 bases, with 22 bases separating them. The CDR3: CASSSPEPRAGITDTQYF. Here the CDR3 DNA reads TGTGCCAGCAGCTCCCCCGAGCCCCGCGCGGGTATCACAGATACGCAGTATTTT.

The J gene is TRBJ2-1, the V gene TRBV20-1; D possibly corresponds to TRBD2 (6 bases). V was pared by 3 bases and J by 4 bases, with 13 bases between. The CDR3 consists of 14 residues. Germline-derived CDR1 and CDR2 are DFQATT and SNEGSKA (reference sequence). CDR3 bases: TGCAGTGCTAGTTCAGGTGGGGGGTACAATGAGCAGTTCTTC. It encodes CSASSGGGYNEQFF.